This T cell receptor (beta chain) was sequenced for a study of human T cells and chemical hapten exposure. Time point of the sample: patch test 1, 2 weeks after DPC sensitization. Treatment of the sample: therapeutic diphenylcyclopropenone sensitization with weekly scalp DPC. Germline CDR1 reads GTSNPN; CDR2 reads SVGIG (reference sequence). Between the trimmed V and J ends, which lost 3 bases and 4 bases, there was a span of 15 bases. The CDR3 is 14 amino acids. TCRdb called the RACE reads again in MiXCR, with one record for every CDR3 protein. The profile shows roughly 86,000 distinct CDR3 sequences, roughly 10% of them singletons.

The origin of this receptor is a middle-aged man with alopecia areata. Some clones in this sample may be carry-over from other donors' samples. The source material was whole blood, sampled in connection with sensitization to the hapten diphenylcyclopropenone (DPC). The V gene is TRBV30, the J gene TRBJ2-5, with D possibly being TRBD2 (6 bases). CDR3 amino acids: CAWSEAGLGETQYF. CDR3 sequence (DNA): TGTGCCTGGAGCGAAGCGGGTTTGGGAGAGACCCAGTACTTC.